These 23 T cell receptor beta chains share one sample of origin, sequenced in a study of blood T cell repertoires in COVID-19. Only in-frame clones appear in the TCRdb table, and some are missing; sequencing was by immunoSEQ multiplex PCR. The table records approximately 160,000 clones, roughly 86% of them present only once. The source material was peripheral blood. Receptors originate from a man aged 45-60 years with active or convalescent COVID-19.

V gene TRBV27 combines with J gene TRBJ1-2; TRBD1 matches at 10 bases. CDR3 length: 14 residues. Trimming cost V 3 bases and J 8 bases; bases outside gene matches: 6. The germline V gene encodes CDR1 MNHEY and CDR2 SMNVEV (reference sequence). The CDR3 DNA follows: TGTGCCAGCAGTTTCCCGGGGGACAGGGGAGGCTACACCTTC. It codes for CASSFPGDRGGYTF.

The chain joins TRBV24-1 to TRBJ1-1; D is perhaps TRBD1 (5 bases). CDR3 size: 13 residues. CDR1 is KGHDR, CDR2 SFDVKD, per germline. The ends were cut back, 7 bases at V and 5 bases at J, with 13 bases in the middle. CDR3 sequence reads: CATSSGGRTEAFF. In DNA, the CDR3 is TGTGCCACCAGCTCCGGGGGGAGAACTGAAGCTTTCTTT.

This chain connects TRBV11-3 to TRBJ2-3, with 12 bases identical to TRBD2. With 1 base clipped from V and 1 base from J, the junction kept 3 bases outside the gene matches. Germline CDR1 reads SGHNT; CDR2 reads YENEEA. CDR3 length: 17 residues. The CDR3 coding sequence is TGTGCCAGCAGCTTAGCCCTAGCGGGAGGGGGCACAGATACGCAGTATTTT. This gives the protein CASSLALAGGGTDTQYF.

J is TRBJ2-5 and V is TRBV29-1; TRBD2 matches at 8 bases. The CDR3 contains 12 residues. The V and J ends lost 7 bases and 2 bases, in that order; junction bases with no gene match: 3. Germline lookup yields CDR1 SQVTM and CDR2 ANQGSEA. The CDR3 here is CSGSSGQETQYF. The CDR3 DNA reads TGCAGCGGATCTAGCGGGCAAGAGACCCAGTACTTC.

The chain recombines TRBV30 with TRBJ2-5; 12 bases match TRBD2. Germline CDR1 and CDR2: GTSNPN and SVGIG (reference sequence). The CDR3 loop spans 14 amino acids. Germline trimming cut 5 bases from V and 4 bases from J; bases unmatched to any gene: 5. CDR3 in DNA: TGTGCCTGGGCTCCGGGACTAGCGGGAGAGACCCAGTACTTC. The encoded protein is CAWAPGLAGETQYF.

The chain couples TRBV4-3 to TRBJ2-3; TRBD2 agrees at 9 bases. The CDR3 extends over 16 amino acids. CDR1 LGHNA and CDR2 YSLEER come from the germline V gene. Losses at the gene ends were 2 bases for V and 1 base for J; bases not matched to a gene: 4. The CDR3 DNA sequence: TGCGCCAGCAGCCAACAGGCTAGCGGGGGCACAGATACGCAGTATTTT. This gives the protein CASSQQASGGTDTQYF.

The rearrangement uses TRBV6-5 and TRBJ2-7; TRBD2 aligns across 14 bases. Germline CDR1 MNHEY, CDR2 SVGAGI. V trimming: 0 bases; J trimming: 7 bases; junction bases outside the gene matches: 5. There are 16 residues in the CDR3. The CDR3 bases are TGTGCCAGCAGTTACTCGACTAGCGGGGGGGCGAGGGAGCAGTACTTC. This codes for CASSYSTSGGAREQYF.

V usage is TRBV19 and J usage is TRBJ2-6, with D perhaps matching TRBD2 (5 bases). V lost 6 bases and J 3 bases, leaving 12 bases between the germline ends. The CDR3 has 15 residues. Germline V lookup: CDR1 LNHDA, CDR2 SQIVND (reference sequence). The CDR3 DNA sequence: TGTGCCAGTAGATTCGAGGGTTATGGGGCCAACGTCCTGACTTTC. It yields the protein CASRFEGYGANVLTF.

CDR3 sequence: CASSLWDSAASVLTF. The CDR3 DNA follows: TGCGCCAGCAGCTTGTGGGACAGCGCAGCAAGCGTCCTGACTTTC. The chain is built from TRBV5-1 and TRBJ2-6; TRBD1 matches at 7 bases. The CDR3 totals 15 residues. J lost 12 bases, V lost 1 base, and 10 bases had no gene match. CDR1 is SGHRS, CDR2 YFSETQ, per germline.

The genes are TRBV2 and TRBJ2-2, with 9 bases that match TRBD2. Trimming removed 5 bases from V and 5 bases from J; junction bases left unmatched: 9. Germline V gene sequence: CDR1 SNHLY, CDR2 FYNNEI. The CDR3 is 16 amino acids. The CDR3 here is CASSPRAGGTTGELFF. DNA of the CDR3: TGTGCCAGCAGTCCCAGGGCGGGAGGGACAACCGGGGAGCTGTTTTTT.

The chain links TRBV12-3 or TRBV12-4 to TRBJ1-2, with D possibly matching TRBD1 (6 bases). The CDR3 length is 13 residues. Deletions cut 6 bases from V and 8 bases from J, with 16 bases between. The CDR3 protein is CASRTNRVSGYTF. The CDR3 bases are TGTGCCAGCAGAACAAACAGGGTCTCGGGCTACACCTTC.

The chain couples TRBV30 to TRBJ1-6; no clear D gene. Per the germline V gene, CDR1 is GTSNPN and CDR2 is SVGIG (reference sequence). This CDR3 is built from 14 residues. V was shortened by 1 base and J by 12 bases, with 16 bases between the two germline ends. CDR3 bases: TGTGCCTGGAGTGAGGCGGGTGGTGCAGGACCCCTCCACTTT. It yields the protein CAWSEAGGAGPLHF.

V is TRBV7-3 and J is TRBJ1-4; 10 nucleotides align to TRBD1. J was trimmed by 7 bases and V by 6 bases; bases with no gene match: 8. Germline CDR1 and CDR2: SGHTA and FQGTGA. The CDR3 extends over 15 amino acids. The CDR3 spells CASSPGTGVGEKLFF. Here the CDR3 DNA reads TGTGCCAGCAGTCCTGGGACAGGGGTGGGTGAAAAACTGTTTTTT.

The CDR3 sequence: CASSSELVHGTSSLHEQFF. DNA for the CDR3: TGCGCCAGCAGCTCGGAGTTAGTTCACGGGACTAGTTCTCTCCATGAGCAGTTCTTC. The chain recombines TRBV5-1 with TRBJ2-1, with 8 nucleotides matching TRBD2. The CDR3 spans 19 residues. The germline V gene has CDR1 SGHRS and CDR2 YFSETQ. V lost 3 bases, J lost 8 bases, and 22 bases stayed unmatched.

V and J are TRBV3-1 (or the pseudogene TRBV3-2) and TRBJ2-3, with a weak D call TRBD2 (5 bases). This CDR3 is built from 12 residues. The germline V gene encodes CDR1 LGHDT and CDR2 YNNKEL (reference sequence). Trimming shortened V by 3 bases and J by 7 bases, and 8 bases separated the two germline ends. CDR3: CASSHRGNTQYF. The CDR3 bases are TGTGCCAGCAGCCACCGGGGTAATACGCAGTATTTT.

The chain uses TRBV24-1 and TRBJ2-5, with 11 positions matching TRBD1. The germline CDR1 and CDR2 sequences are KGHDR and SFDVKD. The J segment lost 5 bases and the V segment lost 4 bases, leaving 11 bases of the junction unmatched. The CDR3 totals 17 residues. The CDR3 sequence: CATSDPGTGGRMETQYF. CDR3 bases: TGTGCCACCAGTGACCCCGGGACAGGGGGTAGGATGGAGACCCAGTACTTC.

This rearrangement joins TRBV28 to TRBJ2-2; D is undetermined. The CDR3 runs to 12 residues. The germline V gene has CDR1 MDHEN and CDR2 SYDVKM. Trimming removed 3 bases from V and 5 bases from J, with 4 bases in between. The CDR3 DNA sequence: TGTGCCAGCAGTTTGCGAACCGGGGAGCTGTTTTTT. Protein sequence: CASSLRTGELFF.

The chain combines TRBV24-1 with TRBJ2-1; D is perhaps TRBD1 (5 bases). This CDR3 has 14 amino acids. Germline V gene data show CDR1 as KGHDR and CDR2 as SFDVKD. Trimming pared 9 bases from V and 0 bases from J, leaving 11 bases between. The DNA for the CDR3 is TGTGCCACCCAGACAGAAAGCTCCTACAATGAGCAGTTCTTC. It specifies CATQTESSYNEQFF.

The chain joins TRBV19 to TRBJ2-3; perhaps TRBD1 as D (6 bases). Trimming left V 4 bases short and J 2 bases short, with 10 bases between. Germline V gene data show CDR1 as LNHDA and CDR2 as SQIVND (reference sequence). This CDR3 is 14 amino acids long. The CDR3 DNA reads as TGTGCCAGTAGTAAGGACAGCTACACAGATACGCAGTATTTT. This encodes CASSKDSYTDTQYF.

This chain links TRBV18 with TRBJ1-5; D not certain. Trimming removed 3 bases from V and 3 bases from J, with 12 bases in between. This CDR3 has 15 residues. Per the germline V gene, CDR1 is KGHSH and CDR2 is LQKENI. CDR3 protein: CASSPEESFNQPQHF. In DNA, the CDR3 is TGTGCCAGCTCACCGGAGGAGAGCTTCAATCAGCCCCAGCATTTT.

V usage is TRBV19 and J usage is TRBJ2-3; the D gene is possibly TRBD1 (6 bases). Germline V lookup: CDR1 LNHDA, CDR2 SQIVND (reference sequence). CDR3 length equals 14 residues. Trimming removed 3 bases from V and 2 bases from J, with 9 bases in between. The CDR3 DNA follows: TGTGCCAGTAGTATCAGGGGAAACACAGATACGCAGTATTTT. Protein sequence: CASSIRGNTDTQYF.

The chain couples TRBV12-3 or TRBV12-4 to TRBJ1-5; 7 bases match TRBD1. V shed 4 bases and J 13 bases; nucleotides not matched to a gene: 7. This CDR3 spans 12 amino acids. The chain's CDR3 is CASSYPGTDQHF. CDR3 in DNA: TGTGCCAGCAGTTACCCCGGGACAGATCAGCATTTT.

The chain has TRBV7-2 and TRBJ1-5; the D is unclear. The CDR3 extends over 16 amino acids. The germline V and J ends were trimmed by 3 bases and 7 bases, with 19 bases remaining between them. Germline assignment: CDR1 SGHTA and CDR2 FQGNSA. DNA for the CDR3: TGTGCCAGCAGCTTGGGTCCGGGAGGGCTAGGGCAGCCCCAGCATTTT. This codes for CASSLGPGGLGQPQHF.